A selection of T cell receptor beta chains follows, all from one sample in a study of cytomegalovirus exposure and HLA in healthy donors. TCRdb's copy holds only in-frame clones and misses some; the assay was immunoSEQ multiplex PCR. Among 90,000 to 110,000 clones, 73% were seen once, and the ten largest hold roughly 8%. The sequencing sample was made of PBMCs. These receptors all come from a man aged 40-49 years in good health and CMV-seronegative. CDR3s include the opening cysteine and the closing phenylalanine or tryptophan. D genes are given only for firm matches. Only part of the rows carry a size: once, few, many, or a class if the clone is expanded.

cdr3_aa	cdr3_nt	d_call	cdr3_length	v_call	clone_size	j_call
CASSLTGAVYGYTF	TGCGCCAGCAGTCTCACAGGGGCAGTCTATGGCTACACCTTC	TRBD1	14	TRBV5-1	.	TRBJ1-2
CASSLVSGVGQPQHF	TGTGCCAGCAGCTTAGTGTCAGGGGTAGGACAGCCCCAGCATTTT	.	15	TRBV7-8	.	TRBJ1-5
CASSKKAGALTDTQYF	TGTGCCAGCAGCAAGAAAGCGGGGGCCCTCACAGATACGCAGTATTTT	TRBD2	16	TRBV7-3	.	TRBJ2-3
CASSQTVYEQYF	TGTGCCAGCAGCCAGACAGTCTACGAGCAGTACTTC	.	12	TRBV14	.	TRBJ2-7
CASSMGTGADGYTF	TGTGCCAGTAGTATGGGGACAGGGGCGGATGGCTACACCTTC	TRBD1	14	TRBV19	.	TRBJ1-2
CASSLVRGYGYTF	TGTGCCAGCAGCTTGGTAAGGGGGTATGGCTACACCTTC	.	13	TRBV5-6	.	TRBJ1-2
CATRRGTERQPQHF	TGTGCCACCAGGCGGGGGACGGAGAGGCAGCCCCAGCATTTT	.	14	TRBV15	.	TRBJ1-5
CASSSPYTDTEAFF	TGTGCCAGCAGCTCACCTTATACGGACACTGAAGCTTTCTTT	.	14	TRBV7-8	.	TRBJ1-1
CASSALSGTGGAYEQYF	TGTGCCAGCAGCGCCCTCTCAGGGACAGGGGGGGCCTACGAGCAGTACTTC	TRBD1	17	TRBV25-1	.	TRBJ2-7
CASTFQAYEQYF	TGTGCCAGCACCTTCCAGGCCTACGAGCAGTACTTC	.	12	TRBV6-4	few	TRBJ2-7
CSLQTGLTDTQYF	TGCAGCCTCCAGACAGGACTTACAGATACGCAGTATTTT	.	13	TRBV29-1	.	TRBJ2-3
CASTEELGPQHF	TGTGCCAGCACCGAGGAGTTGGGTCCCCAGCATTTT	.	12	TRBV2	.	TRBJ1-5
CASSSQENYGYTF	TGTGCCAGCAGTTCGCAGGAAAACTATGGCTACACCTTC	.	13	TRBV6-5	.	TRBJ1-2
CASSSRDIGDTEAFF	TGTGCCAGCAGCTCCCGGGACATCGGGGACACTGAAGCTTTCTTT	.	15	TRBV7-2	.	TRBJ1-1
CASSAPGQGGFGGYTF	TGTGCCAGCAGCGCACCCGGACAGGGTGGGTTTGGTGGCTACACCTTC	TRBD1	16	TRBV4-2	few	TRBJ1-2
CASTPLPRGEQFF	TGTGCCAGCACTCCACTACCCCGCGGTGAGCAGTTCTTC	.	13	TRBV2	.	TRBJ2-1
CAIREPGDGRGGTDTQYF	TGTGCCATCAGGGAACCGGGAGACGGAAGGGGTGGCACAGATACGCAGTATTTT	.	18	TRBV10-3	.	TRBJ2-3
CASSPAGTGGTEAFF	TGTGCCAGCAGCCCCGCGGGTACCGGCGGGACTGAAGCTTTCTTT	.	15	TRBV14	few	TRBJ1-1
CASSLSEYGYTF	TGTGCCAGCAGTTTAAGCGAATATGGCTACACCTTC	.	12	TRBV28	.	TRBJ1-2
CASRQGARNQPQHF	TGTGCCAGCAGACAGGGGGCAAGGAATCAGCCCCAGCATTTT	TRBD1	14	TRBV27	.	TRBJ1-5
CASSLEWGQRNSPLHF	TGTGCCAGCAGTTTAGAATGGGGACAGCGAAATTCACCCCTCCACTTT	TRBD1	16	TRBV27	.	TRBJ1-6
CASSEGANQPQHF	TGTGCCAGCAGTGAGGGGGCAAATCAGCCCCAGCATTTT	.	13	TRBV2	few	TRBJ1-5
CASSFARTGKIADTQYF	TGTGCCAGCAGCTTCGCTCGGACAGGGAAAATCGCAGATACGCAGTATTTT	TRBD1	17	TRBV5-8	.	TRBJ2-3
CASRTAVGAGNNEQFF	TGTGCCAGTAGGACAGCCGTCGGAGCGGGGAACAATGAGCAGTTCTTC	TRBD2	16	TRBV19	.	TRBJ2-1
CASSPEMASGGPRTDTQYF	TGTGCCAGCTCACCAGAAATGGCTAGCGGGGGCCCCCGCACAGATACGCAGTATTTT	TRBD2	19	TRBV18	few	TRBJ2-3
CASSLYQGTGELFF	TGTGCCAGCAGCTTATATCAGGGCACCGGGGAGCTGTTTTTT	.	14	TRBV11-3	.	TRBJ2-2
CASRRTGGNQPQHF	TGCGCCAGCAGGCGCACAGGGGGCAATCAGCCCCAGCATTTT	TRBD1	14	TRBV4-1	.	TRBJ1-5
CASTPRQGIQEQYF	TGTGCCAGCACCCCGAGACAGGGCATTCAAGAGCAGTACTTC	TRBD1	14	TRBV6-1	.	TRBJ2-7
CASSLERQGRRADTQYF	TGTGCCAGCAGCTTAGAAAGACAGGGGAGGAGAGCAGATACGCAGTATTTT	TRBD1	17	TRBV7-6	few	TRBJ2-3
CASSLGNSGGALGQFF	TGTGCCAGCAGTTTGGGTAATAGCGGGGGGGCCTTGGGGCAGTTCTTC	TRBD2	16	TRBV28	.	TRBJ2-1
CASSTQRGQPTDTQYF	TGTGCCAGCAGCACACAGCGAGGACAACCCACAGATACGCAGTATTTT	.	16	TRBV16	.	TRBJ2-3
CASSPPQGEENTEAFF	TGTGCCAGCAGCCCCCCCCAGGGGGAAGAGAACACTGAAGCTTTCTTT	TRBD1	16	TRBV7-9	.	TRBJ1-1
CAAKRLAGNTGELFF	TGTGCCGCAAAGAGACTAGCGGGGAACACCGGGGAGCTGTTTTTT	TRBD2	15	TRBV5-4	.	TRBJ2-2
CASSERQGVFEQYF	TGTGCCAGCAGTGAACGGCAGGGGGTTTTCGAGCAGTACTTC	TRBD1	14	TRBV2	few	TRBJ2-7
CAGGRSNTGELFF	TGTGCCGGTGGGCGATCGAACACCGGGGAGCTGTTTTTT	.	13	TRBV25-1	.	TRBJ2-2
CASSSHSRNTEAFF	TGTGCCAGCAGCTCGCACTCTCGGAACACTGAAGCTTTCTTT	.	14	TRBV27	.	TRBJ1-1
CATQSSRAPYEQYF	TGTGCCACCCAAAGTTCCAGGGCCCCCTACGAGCAGTACTTC	.	14	TRBV27	few	TRBJ2-7
CASSLGGLGNEQFF	TGTGCCAGCAGCTTGGGTGGACTGGGCAATGAGCAGTTCTTC	.	14	TRBV5-5	.	TRBJ2-1
CASSQDQARVSSRPDTQYF	TGTGCCAGCAGCCAAGATCAGGCGAGGGTGTCTAGCCGTCCAGATACGCAGTATTTT	.	19	TRBV4-2	.	TRBJ2-3
CASSLIGDEQFF	TGTGCCAGCAGTTTAATCGGTGATGAGCAGTTCTTC	.	12	TRBV27	.	TRBJ2-1
CASSFLVAGGGNEQFF	TGTGCCAGCAGTTTTTTGGTAGCGGGGGGGGGTAATGAGCAGTTCTTC	TRBD2	16	TRBV27	.	TRBJ2-1
CASSSRVSSGSTDTQYF	TGTGCCAGCAGCTCAAGGGTCTCCAGCGGGAGCACAGATACGCAGTATTTT	.	17	TRBV7-9	many	TRBJ2-3
CASSFSLRPDEQFF	TGTGCCAGCAGCTTCTCCCTCAGGCCCGATGAGCAGTTCTTC	.	14	TRBV7-9	.	TRBJ2-1
CASSIDRGQDQPQHF	TGTGCCAGTAGTATAGACAGGGGGCAGGATCAGCCCCAGCATTTT	TRBD1	15	TRBV19	.	TRBJ1-5
CASSQLGLSGANVLTF	TGCGCCAGCAGCCAATTGGGCCTCTCTGGGGCCAACGTCCTGACTTTC	.	16	TRBV4-1	.	TRBJ2-6
CASSPHYRDPLGEQFF	TGTGCCAGCAGCCCCCACTATCGGGATCCCCTGGGTGAGCAGTTCTTC	.	16	TRBV7-9	.	TRBJ2-1
CASSQGTGASRTYGYTF	TGTGCCAGCAGCCAGGGGACAGGAGCCTCGAGAACCTATGGCTACACCTTC	TRBD1	17	TRBV4-2	.	TRBJ1-2
CSVGAGGLSGTDTQYF	TGCAGCGTTGGAGCTGGTGGTCTCTCGGGCACAGATACGCAGTATTTT	.	16	TRBV29-1	.	TRBJ2-3
CASSSGQDHSGNTIYF	TGTGCCAGCAGCTCGGGACAGGACCACTCTGGAAACACCATATATTTT	TRBD1	16	TRBV11-2	.	TRBJ1-3
CASSLTVGTGATEAFF	TGTGCCAGCAGCTTAACCGTAGGGACAGGGGCGACTGAAGCTTTCTTT	TRBD1	16	TRBV7-3	.	TRBJ1-1
CASSPTPSYEQYF	TGTGCCAGCAGCCCAACTCCCTCCTACGAGCAGTACTTC	.	13	TRBV7-2	.	TRBJ2-7
CASSLPSGAQYF	TGTGCCAGCAGCTTGCCTTCCGGGGCGCAGTATTTT	.	12	TRBV5-6	.	TRBJ2-3
CASSANSNSYEQYF	TGTGCCAGCAGTGCCAACTCAAACTCCTACGAGCAGTACTTC	.	14	TRBV2	.	TRBJ2-7
CASSLGGLGPGYTF	TGTGCCAGCAGCTTAGGTGGTCTTGGCCCGGGCTACACCTTC	.	14	TRBV7-2	.	TRBJ1-2
CASSPVSGTGLSYEQYF	TGTGCCAGCAGCCCGGTGTCCGGGACAGGGTTATCCTACGAGCAGTACTTC	TRBD1	17	TRBV5-5	.	TRBJ2-7